This T cell receptor beta chain was captured by sequencing in a study of shared clonotypes between healthy human individuals (dated by TCRdb to the early 2020s). Describing the broader study: A few men and two women, aged 18 to 49 years, made up the cohort. Per donor, three plates each were used for CD4 naive and CD4 memory, two for CD8 naive, and one for CD8 memory. To estimate repertoire size and how much clonotype sharing occurs between individuals, the study deeply sequenced the blood TCR repertoires of 4 to 6 healthy adults. Libraries were prepared and TCR repertoires were sequenced by different laboratories using diverse techniques, in order to increase sequencing depth and limit assay-specific biases. Per donor, leukapheresis produced somewhere between about 0.94 and 9 billion PBMCs. Results the study describes overall, beyond this receptor: Estimated clonotype richness was generally larger for naive than for memory subsets. Rarefaction of sorted-subset datasets indicated incomplete sequencing despite the large sequencing depth. Compared with non-shared clonotypes, clonotypes shared by all four sorted-subset donors had higher generation probabilities. Pairwise subsampling led to the expectation that sequencing depth would affect the degree of clonotype sharing among donors. The small number of donors limited the genetic and exposure-history diversity represented. Sampling was restricted to blood, and TCR repertoires in tissues likely differ from the TCR repertoires found in blood. Sharing across a handful of donors was observed for about 5% of naive CD4, 3.5% of naive CD8, roughly 2.4% of memory CD4, and around 0.4% of memory CD8 clonotypes.

CDR1 and CDR2, per the germline V gene, are MDHEN and SYDVKM. The CDR3 sequence holds 12 residues, the cysteine and phenylalanine included. This entry keeps only the CDR3 DNA: 36 bases, framed from base 1. V lost 8 bases and J lost 3 bases; the stretch between them is 10 bases long. Healthy HIV-negative adults with no recently reported acute infections or vaccinations were included as donors. All donors were Caucasian adults living in Nashville, Tennessee, USA. CD4+ T cells were enriched through magnetic negative selection, after which naive cells were positively selected on CD45RA and the remaining negative fraction served as the memory subset. Blood was obtained by leukapheresis, after which PBMCs were separated by Ficoll-Histopaque density gradient centrifugation and cryopreserved in liquid nitrogen vapor phase. Purity and quantity of every magnetically sorted T cell population were checked by analytical flow cytometry. From each sorted fraction, genomic DNA was isolated and quantified by UV absorbance on a Nanodrop 2000c.

Using the deep immunoSEQ assay, TCR CDR3 regions were amplified from genomic DNA by multiplex PCR. Genomic DNA extracted from each cell subset was distributed evenly over all wells of several immunoSEQ 96-well plates, and each plate served as one replicate. Each replicate PCR for sorted subsets received roughly 0.2 ug genomic DNA, equal to about 30,000 T cell genomes. Purified libraries were quantified with a Qubit 3.0 fluorometer, sized on a Bioanalyzer 2100, and re-quantified with the KAPA Library Quantification kit. Every immunoSEQ 96-well plate was sequenced on a dedicated single-read 150-cycle Illumina NextSeq 550 flow cell. Processing in the source paper ran as follows. Because the immunoSEQ output included only junctional sequences and no quality scores, the filtering could not be the same as the filtering used for full-length reads. To assign V/J genes and CDR3, sequences were annotated against IMGT germline references using PyIR, a Python wrapper for IgBLAST v1.9. Reads were filtered out if the reads had weak V/J assignments (E-value above 1e-6), no CDR3, stop codons, out-of-frame junctions, or ambiguous translated residues. V3J clonotypes were defined by identical inferred V gene, J gene, and CDR3 amino acid sequence. Percentage overlap between repertoires was calculated by dividing the number of shared unique clonotypes by the size of the smaller repertoire. Three approaches were used to assess repertoire richness: RTK rarefaction, the Chao1 estimator, and Recon v2.1 estimates of unobserved clonotypes. Generation probabilities for all TCRbeta clonotypes obtained by the gDNA method from a handful of donors were computed using OLGA. TCRdb retrieved this table from immuneACCESS and kept in-frame rearrangements only. Not all clones are present; in checked studies, unresolved V genes account for under half, and no reason is known for the remainder. V and J calls and clone size are given by that table; D and trimming were obtained from the DNA. Here the sample has some 2.4 million clones; 93% occur a single time. The ten largest make up about 0.39% of the sample.

A remark on this clone: The clone's antigen remains unknown. No much larger clone exists at a distance of one base, and base qualities are not known.

The rearrangement combines TRBV28 with TRBJ1-1; the D gene is unclear. This sequence was found in a man aged 18 to 29 in good health. Some clones in this sample may be carry-over from other donors' samples. What was sequenced was naive CD4+ T cells from PBMCs. The meaning of the sample's cell subset or site label: CD45RA+ positively selected. The CDR3 in this case is CASGSPYTEAFF. The nucleotide sequence is given as TGTGCCAGCGGATCCCCTTACACTGAAGCTTTCTTT.